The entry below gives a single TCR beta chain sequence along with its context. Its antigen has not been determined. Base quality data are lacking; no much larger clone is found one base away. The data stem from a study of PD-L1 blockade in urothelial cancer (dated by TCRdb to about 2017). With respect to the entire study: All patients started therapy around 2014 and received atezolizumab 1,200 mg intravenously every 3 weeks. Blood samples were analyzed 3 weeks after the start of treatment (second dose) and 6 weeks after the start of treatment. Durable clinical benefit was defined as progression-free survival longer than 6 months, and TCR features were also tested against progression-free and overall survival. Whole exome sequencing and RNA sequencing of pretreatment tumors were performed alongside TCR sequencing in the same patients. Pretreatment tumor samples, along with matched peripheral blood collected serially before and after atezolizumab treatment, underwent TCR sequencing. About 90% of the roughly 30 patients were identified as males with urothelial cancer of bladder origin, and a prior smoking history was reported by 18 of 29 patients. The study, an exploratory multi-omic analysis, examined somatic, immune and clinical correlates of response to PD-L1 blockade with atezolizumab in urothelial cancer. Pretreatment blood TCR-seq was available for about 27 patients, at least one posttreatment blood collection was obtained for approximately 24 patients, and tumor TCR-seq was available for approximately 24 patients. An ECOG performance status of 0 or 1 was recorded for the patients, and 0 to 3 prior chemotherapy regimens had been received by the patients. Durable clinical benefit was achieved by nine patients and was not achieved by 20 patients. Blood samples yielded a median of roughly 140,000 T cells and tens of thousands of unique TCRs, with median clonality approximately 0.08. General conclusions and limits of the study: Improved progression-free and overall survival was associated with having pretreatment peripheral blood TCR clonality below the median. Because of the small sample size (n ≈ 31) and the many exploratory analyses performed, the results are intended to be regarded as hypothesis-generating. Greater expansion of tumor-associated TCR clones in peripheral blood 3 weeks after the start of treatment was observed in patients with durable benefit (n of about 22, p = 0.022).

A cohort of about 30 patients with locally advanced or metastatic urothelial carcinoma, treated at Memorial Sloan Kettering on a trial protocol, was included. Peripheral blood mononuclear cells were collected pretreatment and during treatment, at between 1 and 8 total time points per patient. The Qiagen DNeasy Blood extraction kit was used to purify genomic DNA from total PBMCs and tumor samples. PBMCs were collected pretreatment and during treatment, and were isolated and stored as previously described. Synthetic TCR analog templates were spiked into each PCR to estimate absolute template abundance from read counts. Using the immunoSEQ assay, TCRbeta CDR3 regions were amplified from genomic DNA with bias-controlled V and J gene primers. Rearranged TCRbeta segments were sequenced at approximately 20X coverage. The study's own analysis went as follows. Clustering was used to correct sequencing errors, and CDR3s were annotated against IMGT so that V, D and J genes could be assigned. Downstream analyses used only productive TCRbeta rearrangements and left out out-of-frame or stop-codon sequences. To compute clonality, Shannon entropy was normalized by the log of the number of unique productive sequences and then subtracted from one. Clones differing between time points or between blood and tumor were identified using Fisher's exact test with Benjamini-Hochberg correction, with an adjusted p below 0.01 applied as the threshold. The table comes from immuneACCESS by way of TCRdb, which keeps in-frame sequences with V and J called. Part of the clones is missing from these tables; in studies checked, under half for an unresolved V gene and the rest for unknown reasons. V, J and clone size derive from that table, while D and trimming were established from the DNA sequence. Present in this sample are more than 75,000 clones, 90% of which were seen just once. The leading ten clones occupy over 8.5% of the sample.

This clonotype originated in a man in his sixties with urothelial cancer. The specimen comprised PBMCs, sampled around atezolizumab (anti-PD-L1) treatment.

The nucleotide sequence is TGTGCCAGCAGTTTCTCACGACAGGGTTCCTACGAGCAGTACTTC. Protein translation: CASSFSRQGSYEQYF. The receptor chain draws on TRBV28 and TRBJ2-7; the central 7 bases match TRBD1. There are 15 amino acids in the CDR3, from cysteine to phenylalanine inclusive. Only the CDR3 region is kept as DNA, spanning 45 bases read in frame from base 1. The V end gives up 3 bases and the J end 1 base, leaving 6 bases in the junction not matched to a gene. From the germline V gene, CDR1 is MDHEN and CDR2 is SYDVKM.